The rows below give T cell receptor beta chains drawn from one sample of a study of blood T cell repertoires in COVID-19. Produced via immunoSEQ multiplex PCR; TCRdb's table is partial and in-frame only. This sample has just over 75,000 clones, with approximately 90% found just once. Sequenced: peripheral blood. The receptor set was obtained from an elderly woman with active or convalescent COVID-19. CDR3s include the opening cysteine and the closing phenylalanine or tryptophan. The D gene is left open where the match is weak. The size field is filled for only some rows; it gives once, few, many or a size class.

>TRBV4-3|TRBD1|.|TRBJ1-3
CASSQEPGQGGYFSGNTIYF
TGCGCCAGCAGCCAGGAGCCGGGACAGGGAGGGTATTTCTCTGGAAACACCATATATTTT
>TRBV19|.|once|TRBJ1-2
CASSIGGNYGYTF
TGTGCCAGTAGCATTGGCGGCAACTATGGCTACACCTTC
>TRBV2|.|.|TRBJ1-4
CASSRGPVEKLFF
TGTGCCAGCAGTAGGGGCCCGGTAGAAAAACTGTTTTTT
>TRBV6-2/TRBV6-3|.|medium-sized|TRBJ2-2
CASSKGELNTGELFF
TGTGCCAGCAGTAAAGGGGAACTTAACACCGGGGAGCTGTTTTTT
>TRBV9|TRBD1|.|TRBJ1-2
CASSINRGSQDGYTF
TGTGCCAGCAGCATCAACAGGGGTTCTCAGGATGGCTACACCTTC
>TRBV5-5|TRBD1|.|TRBJ2-5
CASSLFRGQETQYF
TGTGCCAGCAGCCTATTCAGGGGGCAAGAGACCCAGTACTTC
>TRBV2|TRBD1|.|TRBJ1-2
CASRPGTVYYGYTF
TGTGCCAGCAGGCCCGGGACAGTGTATTATGGCTACACCTTC
>TRBV6-6|TRBD2|.|TRBJ2-6
CASSRLAGSSGANVLTF
TGTGCCAGCAGCCGACTAGCGGGTTCCTCTGGGGCCAACGTCCTGACTTTC
>TRBV19|TRBD2|.|TRBJ2-3
CASSPGLAQDTQYF
TGTGCCAGTAGTCCCGGACTAGCTCAAGATACGCAGTATTTT
>TRBV3-1/TRBV3-2|.|.|TRBJ2-3
CASSQVSETTQYF
TGTGCCAGCAGCCAAGTTTCGGAGACGACGCAGTATTTT
>TRBV10-1|TRBD1|.|TRBJ2-7
CASSLGGSSGEQYF
TGCGCCAGCAGCCTAGGGGGCTCCTCAGGGGAGCAGTACTTC
>TRBV25-1|.|.|TRBJ2-3
CASRRELYTDTQYF
TGTGCCAGCAGAAGGGAGTTATACACAGATACGCAGTATTTT
>TRBV23-1|TRBD1|.|TRBJ1-5
CASTARGHGQPQHF
TGCGCCAGCACCGCCAGGGGGCATGGGCAGCCCCAGCATTTT
>TRBV3-1/TRBV3-2|TRBD1|.|TRBJ2-7
CATSQESGTGGGYEQYF
TGTGCCACCAGCCAAGAAAGCGGGACAGGGGGGGGATACGAGCAGTACTTC
>TRBV18|TRBD2|few|TRBJ2-1
CASSFPVGGAADEQFF
TGTGCCAGCTCATTCCCAGTCGGGGGGGCCGCAGATGAGCAGTTCTTC
>TRBV5-1|.|.|TRBJ2-4
CASSLAGVGGPIQYF
TGCGCCAGCAGCTTGGCAGGGGTCGGGGGGCCTATTCAGTACTTC
>TRBV7-9|TRBD1|.|TRBJ2-1
CASSLGQGSYNEQFF
TGTGCCAGCAGCCTCGGACAGGGCTCCTACAATGAGCAGTTCTTC
>TRBV11-2|.|.|TRBJ2-1
CASSSPQGLRNEQFF
TGTGCCAGCAGCTCCCCCCAGGGGCTGCGGAATGAGCAGTTCTTC
>TRBV4-1|TRBD1|.|TRBJ2-7
CASSQERDSSYEQYF
TGCGCCAGCAGCCAAGAGAGGGACAGCTCCTACGAGCAGTACTTC
>TRBV5-1|TRBD1|.|TRBJ1-3
CASSPLYGTASGNTIYF
TGCGCCAGCAGCCCCTTATACGGGACAGCCTCTGGAAACACCATATATTTT
>TRBV5-4|.|.|TRBJ1-1
CASSFSGTPNTEAFF
TGTGCCAGCAGCTTCTCCGGGACACCAAACACTGAAGCTTTCTTT
>TRBV5-4|TRBD2|.|TRBJ2-3
CASSLRTSGVDTQYF
TGTGCCAGCAGCCTCCGGACTAGCGGGGTAGATACGCAGTATTTT
>TRBV6-5|TRBD2|.|TRBJ2-1
CASSRVAGAGEQFF
TGTGCCAGCAGCAGGGTAGCGGGAGCAGGGGAGCAGTTCTTC
>TRBV6-5|TRBD1|.|TRBJ2-7
CASSGTGGRRYEQYF
TGTGCCAGCAGCGGGACAGGGGGTCGACGCTACGAGCAGTACTTC
>TRBV7-2|TRBD2|.|TRBJ2-1
CASSFSGRGYNEQFF
TGTGCCAGCAGCTTTAGCGGGAGAGGTTACAATGAGCAGTTCTTC
>TRBV7-2|TRBD2|.|TRBJ2-2
CASSKGLAGTGELFF
TGTGCCAGCAGCAAGGGACTAGCTGGAACCGGGGAGCTGTTTTTT
>TRBV2|.|.|TRBJ2-2
CASSDRGGAGELFF
TGTGCCAGCAGTGACAGGGGAGGGGCCGGGGAGCTGTTTTTT
>TRBV2|.|few|TRBJ2-7
CASSEGSYGVYEQYF
TGTGCCAGCAGTGAGGGAAGCTACGGGGTTTACGAGCAGTACTTC
>TRBV7-2|.|.|TRBJ1-1
CASSLAWTQVTEAFF
TGTGCCAGCAGCTTAGCCTGGACACAAGTCACTGAAGCTTTCTTT
>TRBV6-2/TRBV6-3|TRBD1|.|TRBJ2-6
CASSYRGGQGANVLTF
TGTGCCAGCAGTTACCGAGGGGGACAGGGGGCCAACGTCCTGACTTTC
>TRBV7-2|TRBD2|.|TRBJ2-3
CASSLAVGLAGAYTDTQYF
TGTGCCAGCAGCTTAGCGGTGGGACTAGCGGGGGCCTACACAGATACGCAGTATTTT
>TRBV20-1|TRBD1|.|TRBJ1-2
CSARDRSYTF
TGCAGTGCTAGGGACAGGTCCTACACCTTC
>TRBV9|.|.|TRBJ1-4
CASSLRPRGNEKLFF
TGTGCCAGCAGCCTACGGCCGCGGGGTAATGAAAAACTGTTTTTT
>TRBV18|.|.|TRBJ2-5
CASSPGGETQYF
TGTGCCAGCTCACCCGGCGGAGAGACCCAGTACTTC
>TRBV5-4|.|.|TRBJ2-5
CASSLRAGQETQYF
TGTGCCAGCAGCTTGAGAGCGGGTCAGGAGACCCAGTACTTC
>TRBV7-2|.|.|TRBJ2-5
CASSLMGGGLQETQYF
TGTGCCAGCAGCTTAATGGGCGGGGGCCTCCAAGAGACCCAGTACTTC
>TRBV29-1|.|.|TRBJ1-2
CSVSNRDGYGYTF
TGCAGCGTTAGTAACAGGGATGGCTATGGCTACACCTTC
>TRBV4-3|.|.|TRBJ1-2
CASSRFAGDYGYTF
TGCGCCAGCAGCCGGTTTGCAGGGGACTATGGCTACACCTTC
>TRBV11-2|.|.|TRBJ2-7
CASSSLRGGFSYEQYF
TGTGCCAGCAGCTCCCTTAGAGGGGGATTTAGCTACGAGCAGTACTTC
>TRBV28|TRBD2|once|TRBJ2-7
CATRRGGDYEQYF
TGTGCCACCCGCCGGGGGGGGGACTACGAGCAGTACTTC
>TRBV7-3|.|.|TRBJ1-5
CASSFARDQPQHF
TGTGCCAGCAGCTTCGCCAGGGATCAGCCCCAGCATTTT
>TRBV27|.|few|TRBJ2-5
CASSKRDRETQYF
TGTGCCAGCAGCAAACGGGATCGAGAGACCCAGTACTTC
>TRBV11-2|.|.|TRBJ2-2
CASSFTVYGELFF
TGTGCCAGCAGCTTTACGGTCTACGGGGAGCTGTTTTTT
>TRBV15|TRBD1|few|TRBJ1-2
CATSSHRDRGYGYTF
TGTGCCACCAGCAGTCACCGGGACAGGGGCTATGGCTACACCTTC
>TRBV6-5|TRBD1|.|TRBJ2-7
CASTGQRYEQYF
TGTGCCAGCACGGGACAGCGATACGAGCAGTACTTC
>TRBV5-1|TRBD1|.|TRBJ1-6
CASSLAGGPGGTLHF
TGCGCCAGCAGCTTGGCAGGGGGGCCCGGTGGGACCCTCCACTTT
>TRBV11-2|.|.|TRBJ2-5
CASSFGDGRGETQYF
TGTGCCAGCAGCTTTGGGGACGGGAGAGGAGAGACCCAGTACTTC
>TRBV15|TRBD2|once|TRBJ2-1
CATSRDFGLAGTISYNEQFF
TGTGCCACCAGCAGAGATTTCGGGCTAGCGGGGACCATCTCCTACAATGAGCAGTTCTTC
>TRBV25-1|TRBD1|once|TRBJ2-5
CASSARQGAAGAGETQYF
TGTGCCAGCAGTGCCCGACAGGGGGCGGCGGGAGCAGGAGAGACCCAGTACTTC
>TRBV23-1|.|few|TRBJ1-3
CASCRRQGTATGSSGNTIYF
TGCGCCAGCTGCCGGCGGCAGGGGACCGCCACAGGGAGCTCTGGAAACACCATATATTTT
>TRBV7-2|.|.|TRBJ1-3
CASSGDSFSGNTIYF
TGTGCCAGCAGCGGTGACAGCTTCTCTGGAAACACCATATATTTT
>TRBV27|TRBD2|.|TRBJ2-7
CASSPTPTSGKLEQYF
TGTGCCAGCAGTCCCACCCCGACTAGCGGGAAACTCGAGCAGTACTTC
>TRBV2|TRBD1|many|TRBJ2-3
CATQWVRQGSTDTQYF
TGTGCCACTCAATGGGTTAGACAGGGTTCCACAGATACGCAGTATTTT
>TRBV5-1|TRBD1|.|TRBJ2-7
CASSLKPGQDSSYEQYF
TGCGCCAGCAGCTTGAAGCCCGGACAGGACAGTTCCTACGAGCAGTACTTC
>TRBV28|.|.|TRBJ1-2
CASSLVPGARYGYTF
TGTGCCAGCAGTTTGGTTCCAGGGGCAAGGTATGGCTACACCTTC